The 23 T cell receptor beta chains presented below share a single source sample, sequenced in a study of blood T cells in healthy people across ages. A J-beta primer mix and a sample-barcoded 5' primer were used in a second PCR of roughly 6 to 11 cycles. TCRdb processed the 5' RACE reads anew with MiXCR; each CDR3 protein has one entry. This table has some 1.4 million distinct CDR3 sequences, approximately 42% appearing once. Sample: blood. These receptors all stem from a young woman in good health.

This clonotype was detected a few times. Here the CDR3 reads CASSPSGLVPFDTQYF. The CDR3 DNA follows: TGTGCCAGCAGTCCCTCTGGGTTAGTCCCTTTTGATACGCAGTATTTT. V is TRBV28 and J is TRBJ2-3; D call uncertain. From germline, CDR1 is MDHEN and CDR2 SYDVKM. The CDR3 covers 16 residues. V was clipped by 5 bases and J by 6 bases, with 21 bases between them.

This clonotype was counted ten times or more. The chain recombines TRBV4-2 with TRBJ1-2; tentative D call: TRBD1 (5 bases). Trimming left V 3 bases short and J 2 bases short, with 13 bases between. This CDR3 comprises 15 residues. From germline, CDR1 is LGHNA and CDR2 YNFKEQ. CDR3 coding DNA: TGTGCCAGCAGCCAGAACTGGACACCAAACTATGGCTACACCTTC. Translation gives CASSQNWTPNYGYTF.

In this sample, this clonotype turned up once. The chain has TRBV4-1 and TRBJ2-4, with D perhaps being TRBD1 or TRBD2 (5 bases each). The assigned J gene may be wrong: the sequence end matches TRBJ2-7 better. Germline-derived CDR1 and CDR2 are MGHRA and YSYEKL. The CDR3 is 14 amino acids. CDR3: CASSQGGREYEQYF. CDR3 in DNA: TGCGCCAGCAGCCAAGGGGGACGGGAATACGAGCAGTACTTC.

The table lists this clonotype with a few counts. V gene TRBV7-2 combines with J gene TRBJ1-2, with TRBD1 matching 8 bases. The ends lost 4 bases at V and 4 bases at J; junction bases unmatched: 8. Germline-derived CDR1 and CDR2 are SGHTA and FQGNSA. CDR3 length: 15 residues. In nucleotides, the CDR3 is TGTGCCAGCAGCTCCGTCACAGGGGGAGGCTATGGCTACACCTTC. It yields the protein CASSSVTGGGYGYTF. The variable domain in full, completed from reference TRBV7-2 and TRBJ1-2, reads GAGVSQSPSNKVTEKGKDVELRCDPISGHTALYWYRQSLGQGLEFLIYFQGNSAPDKSGLPSDRFSAERTGGSVSTLTIQRTQQEDSAVYLCASSSVTGGGYGYTFGSGTRLTVV.

The gene calls are TRBV21-1 and TRBJ1-4. TRBV21-1 is deemed a pseudogene. This CDR3 has 11 residues. CDR3 nucleotide sequence: TGTGCCAGCAGCAAAATCGAAAAACTGTTTTTT. It translates to CASSKIEKLFF.

This sequence joins TRBV7-2 and TRBJ2-3; 9 bases match TRBD2. This CDR3 is 15 amino acids long. J was trimmed by 6 bases and V by 1 base; bases with no gene match: 5. Germline-derived CDR1 and CDR2 are SGHTA and FQGNSA. DNA of the CDR3: TGTGCCAGCAGCTTAGATAGCGGGAGTTTGGATACGCAGTATTTT. Translation: CASSLDSGSLDTQYF.

The chain links TRBV20-1 to TRBJ1-1; D gene uncertain. V gave up 2 bases and J gave up 3 bases, with 7 bases separating them. Germline V CDR1 and CDR2: DFQATT, SNEGSKA (reference sequence). The CDR3 spans 12 residues. The CDR3 region is CSARLAHTEAFF. The CDR3 DNA follows: TGCAGTGCTAGACTAGCCCACACTGAAGCTTTCTTT.

This clonotype was found a few times. The chain carries TRBV9 and TRBJ2-3, with D maybe TRBD2 (5 bases). V lost 6 bases and J 1 base, leaving 12 bases between the germline ends. The germline CDR1 and CDR2 sequences are SGDLS and YYNGEE. This CDR3 has 14 residues. The CDR3 DNA sequence: TGTGCCAGCACCCCCGACGGGGGCACAGATACGCAGTATTTT. Translating it yields CASTPDGGTDTQYF.

This clonotype was detected a few times. This chain connects TRBV7-2 to TRBJ2-2; weak D call: TRBD2 (6 bases). CDR1 SGHTA and CDR2 FQGNSA come from the germline V gene. The CDR3 runs to 16 residues. V lost 3 bases to trimming and J lost 4 bases, with 15 bases between them. DNA of the CDR3: TGTGCCAGCAGCTTTATTAGGCGGGATGGCACCGGGGAGCTGTTTTTT. Amino acids: CASSFIRRDGTGELFF.

On this clonotype: A read error may account for a junction end that differs from germline. The chain links TRBV7-8 to TRBJ2-1, with TRBD2 matching over 7 bases. From germline, CDR1 is SGHVS and CDR2 FQNEAQ. The CDR3 runs to 14 residues. The CDR3 region is CASSLGGSPNEQFF. The CDR3 region has the DNA TGTGCTAGCAGCTTAGGCGGGAGCCCCAATGAGCAGTTCTTC.

The V gene is TRBV2, the J gene TRBJ2-5; TRBD2 matches at 10 bases. Losses at the gene ends were 4 bases for V and 0 bases for J; bases not matched to a gene: 2. CDR1 is SNHLY, CDR2 FYNNEI, per germline. This CDR3 region has 15 residues. This CDR3 is CASSGTSGYQETQYF. The CDR3, as DNA: TGTGCCAGCAGTGGGACTAGCGGTTACCAAGAGACCCAGTACTTC.

This clonotype was observed a few times. This CDR3 reads CASTNRSPYEQYF. In DNA form, the CDR3 reads TGTGCCAGCACCAACAGGTCACCCTACGAGCAGTACTTC. The V call is TRBV28, the J call TRBJ2-7, with D tentatively TRBD1 (5 bases). This CDR3 comprises 13 residues. Germline CDR1 reads MDHEN; CDR2 reads SYDVKM. V was clipped by 7 bases and J by 2 bases, with 12 bases between them. The full variable domain, completed using reference TRBV28 and TRBJ2-7, is DVKVTQSSRYLVKRTGEKVFLECVQDMDHENMFWYRQDPGLGLRLIYFSYDVKMKEKGDIPEGYSVSREKKERFSLILESASTNQTSMYLCASTNRSPYEQYFGPGTRLTVT.

V and J are TRBV19 and TRBJ1-3; 8 nucleotides agree with TRBD1. Germline trimming cut 6 bases from V and 7 bases from J; bases unmatched to any gene: 5. CDR1 LNHDA and CDR2 SQIVND come from the germline V gene (reference sequence). The CDR3 has 13 residues. Here the CDR3 reads CASRDREVNTIYF. CDR3 DNA: TGTGCCAGTAGGGACAGGGAGGTGAACACCATATATTTT.

This chain uses TRBV29-1 with TRBJ1-2; TRBD1 aligns across 7 bases. This CDR3 is 16 amino acids long. Germline assignment: CDR1 SQVTM and CDR2 ANQGSEA. Trimming cost V 1 base and J 4 bases; bases outside gene matches: 12. The CDR3 sequence is CSVEAVPDRSAYGYTF. The CDR3 nucleotides are TGCAGCGTTGAAGCCGTTCCGGACAGGAGCGCCTATGGCTACACCTTC. Drawing the rest from reference TRBV29-1 and TRBJ1-2, the complete variable domain is SAVISQKPSRDICQRGTSLTIQCQVDSQVTMMFWYRQQPGQSLTLIATANQGSEATYESGFVIDKFPISRPNLTFSTLTVSNMSPEDSSIYLCSVEAVPDRSAYGYTFGSGTRLTVV.

The chain combines TRBV6-1 with TRBJ2-7, with 13 bases fitting TRBD2. Germline-derived CDR1 and CDR2 are MNHNS and SASEGT. The CDR3 loop spans 19 amino acids. The ends lost 6 bases at V and 0 bases at J; junction bases unmatched: 14. In DNA form, the CDR3 reads TGTGCCAGCAGCCCTCAAACTAGCGGGGGGGCGGGTGGCTCCTACGAGCAGTACTTC. Its translation: CASSPQTSGGAGGSYEQYF.

V and J are TRBV6-4 and TRBJ2-1; D gene uncertain. V was pared by 7 bases and J by 9 bases, with 10 bases between. Germline values: CDR1 MRHNA, CDR2 SNTAGT. The CDR3 is made up of 11 amino acids. The CDR3: CASTEWGEQFF. CDR3 DNA: TGTGCCAGCACTGAATGGGGTGAGCAGTTCTTC.

This chain joins TRBV27 and TRBJ2-3; D is uncertain. This CDR3 region has 14 residues. From germline, CDR1 is MNHEY and CDR2 SMNVEV (reference sequence). Trimming took 3 bases from V and 2 from J, leaving 9 bases between them. The CDR3 nucleotides are TGTGCCAGCAGTTTTGGGCATACCACAGATACGCAGTATTTT. Translation gives CASSFGHTTDTQYF.

The V gene is TRBV30, the J gene TRBJ1-3; D call uncertain. The CDR3 consists of 14 residues. Germline V gene sequence: CDR1 GTSNPN, CDR2 SVGIG (reference sequence). Trimming removed 1 base at V and 0 bases at J, with 7 bases between. The CDR3 region has the DNA TGTGCCTGGAGTGGCGACAACTCTGGAAACACCATATATTTT. Its translation: CAWSGDNSGNTIYF.

This clonotype was counted once. The gene calls are TRBV3-1 and TRBJ2-7, with D unclear. The germline V gene has CDR1 LGHDT and CDR2 YNNKEL (reference sequence). This CDR3 has 14 residues. Deletions cut 1 base from V and 0 bases from J, with 7 bases between. The chain's CDR3 is CASSQGPTSYEQYF. The CDR3 nucleotides read TGTGCCAGCAGCCAAGGGCCCACCTCCTACGAGCAGTACTTC.

The chain combines TRBV5-1 with TRBJ2-1; tentatively, D is TRBD1 (5 bases). Trimming left V 5 bases short and J 7 bases short, with 25 bases between. This CDR3 has 17 residues. The V gene's germline CDR1 is SGHRS and CDR2 YFSETQ. The DNA of the CDR3 is TGCGCCAGCAGGTTGACGGCTCAGGCGACAGCGAAAAATGAGCAGTTCTTC. Its translation is CASRLTAQATAKNEQFF. Together with reference TRBV5-1 and TRBJ2-1, the CDR3 gives the full variable domain: KAGVTQTPRYLIKTRGQQVTLSCSPISGHRSVSWYQQTPGQGLQFLFEYFSETQRNKGNFPGRFSGRQFSNSRSEMNVSTLELGDSALYLCASRLTAQATAKNEQFFGPGTRLTVL.

This clonotype was recorded a few times. V and J are TRBV6-1 and TRBJ2-7; D is perhaps TRBD1 (6 bases). V was trimmed by 2 bases and J by 3 bases, leaving 20 bases between them. The germline CDR1 and CDR2 sequences are MNHNS and SASEGT. The CDR3 is 17 residues long. CDR3 sequence: CASSEFWGLSRIYEQYF. The CDR3 DNA follows: TGTGCCAGCAGTGAATTTTGGGGGCTATCGCGGATCTACGAGCAGTACTTC.

The sample holds a few counts of this clonotype. This chain connects TRBV4-1 to TRBJ2-7; 7 nucleotides match TRBD1. With 8 bases clipped from V and 6 bases from J, the junction kept 16 bases outside the gene matches. Germline V lookup: CDR1 MGHRA, CDR2 YSYEKL. This CDR3 is built from 15 residues. CDR3 amino acids: CASAPDLRQGSEQYF. The CDR3 DNA is TGCGCCAGCGCTCCCGATCTACGACAGGGCTCCGAGCAGTACTTC.

The chain employs TRBV6-1 and TRBJ2-1; 10 bases align to TRBD2. The CDR3 is 18 residues long. Trimming took 4 bases from V and 2 from J; bases not matched to a gene: 11. CDR1 MNHNS and CDR2 SASEGT come from the germline V gene. The CDR3 DNA reads TGTGCCAGCAGTGTCTCCATTATAGCGGGAGGCCCCTACAATGAGCAGTTCTTC. The encoded protein is CASSVSIIAGGPYNEQFF.